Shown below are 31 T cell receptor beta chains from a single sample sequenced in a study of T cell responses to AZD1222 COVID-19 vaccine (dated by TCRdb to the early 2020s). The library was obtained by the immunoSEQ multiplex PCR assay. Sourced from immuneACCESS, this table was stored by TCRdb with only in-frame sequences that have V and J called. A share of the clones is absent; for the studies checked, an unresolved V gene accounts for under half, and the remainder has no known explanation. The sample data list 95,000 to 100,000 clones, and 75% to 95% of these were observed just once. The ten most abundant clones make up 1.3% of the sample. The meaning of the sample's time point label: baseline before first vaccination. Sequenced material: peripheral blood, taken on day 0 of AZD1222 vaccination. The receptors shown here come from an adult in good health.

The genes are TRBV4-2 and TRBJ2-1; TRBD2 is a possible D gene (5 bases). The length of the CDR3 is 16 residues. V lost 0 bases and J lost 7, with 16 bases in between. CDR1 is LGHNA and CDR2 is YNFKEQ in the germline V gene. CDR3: CASSQDWRLLGNEQFF. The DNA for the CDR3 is TGTGCCAGCAGCCAAGATTGGAGACTACTCGGGAATGAGCAGTTCTTC.

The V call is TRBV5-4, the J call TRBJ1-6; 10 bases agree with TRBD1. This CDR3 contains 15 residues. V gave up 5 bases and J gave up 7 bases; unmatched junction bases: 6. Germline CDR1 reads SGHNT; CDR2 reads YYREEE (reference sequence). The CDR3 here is CASRPDRGLNSPLHF. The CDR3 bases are TGTGCCAGCAGACCAGACAGGGGGCTCAATTCACCCCTCCACTTT.

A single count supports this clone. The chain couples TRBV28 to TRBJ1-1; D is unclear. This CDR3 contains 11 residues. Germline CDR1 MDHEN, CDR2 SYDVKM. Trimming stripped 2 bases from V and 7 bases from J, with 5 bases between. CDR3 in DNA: TGTGCCAGCAGTTTAGCCCTTGAAGCTTTCTTT. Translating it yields CASSLALEAFF.

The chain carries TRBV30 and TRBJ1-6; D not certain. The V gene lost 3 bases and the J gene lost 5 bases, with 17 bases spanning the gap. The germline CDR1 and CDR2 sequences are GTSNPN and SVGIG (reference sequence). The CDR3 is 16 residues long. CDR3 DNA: TGTGCCTGGAGGGTGAGAGGGCAGCCACATAATTCACCCCTCCACTTT. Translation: CAWRVRGQPHNSPLHF. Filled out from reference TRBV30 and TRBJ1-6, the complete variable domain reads SQTIHQWPATLVQPVGSPLSLECTVEGTSNPNLYWYRQAAGRGLQLLFYSVGIGQISSEVPQNLSASRPQDRQFILSSKKLLLSDSGFYLCAWRVRGQPHNSPLHFGNGTRLTVT.

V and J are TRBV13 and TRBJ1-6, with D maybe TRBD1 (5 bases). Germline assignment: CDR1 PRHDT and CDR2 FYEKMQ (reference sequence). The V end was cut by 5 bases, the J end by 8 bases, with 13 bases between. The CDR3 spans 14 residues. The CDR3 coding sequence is TGTGCCAGCAGCCTATGGACGGGGGATTCACCCCTCCACTTT. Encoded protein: CASSLWTGDSPLHF.

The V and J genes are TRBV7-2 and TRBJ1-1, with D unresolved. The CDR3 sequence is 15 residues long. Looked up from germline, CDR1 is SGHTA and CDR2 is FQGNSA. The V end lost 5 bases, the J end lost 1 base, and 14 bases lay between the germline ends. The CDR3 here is CASSPSGLRNTEAFF. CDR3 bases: TGTGCCAGCAGCCCAAGCGGGCTCCGGAACACTGAAGCTTTCTTT. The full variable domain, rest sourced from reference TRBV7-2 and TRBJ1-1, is GAGVSQSPSNKVTEKGKDVELRCDPISGHTALYWYRQSLGQGLEFLIYFQGNSAPDKSGLPSDRFSAERTGGSVSTLTIQRTQQEDSAVYLCASSPSGLRNTEAFFGQGTRLTVV.

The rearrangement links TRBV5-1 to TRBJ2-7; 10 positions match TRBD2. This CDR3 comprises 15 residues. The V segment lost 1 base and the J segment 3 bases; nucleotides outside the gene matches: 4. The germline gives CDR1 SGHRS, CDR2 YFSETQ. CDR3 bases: TGCGCCAGCAGCTTGACTAGCGGGGCCTACTACGAGCAGTACTTC. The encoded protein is CASSLTSGAYYEQYF.

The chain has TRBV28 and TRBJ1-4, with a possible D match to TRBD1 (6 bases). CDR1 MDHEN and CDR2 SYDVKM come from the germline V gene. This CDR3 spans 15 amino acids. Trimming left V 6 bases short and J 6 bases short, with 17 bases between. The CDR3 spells CASSLLGGRDEKLFF. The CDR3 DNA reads TGTGCCAGCAGCCTTCTTGGGGGCAGGGATGAAAAACTGTTTTTT.

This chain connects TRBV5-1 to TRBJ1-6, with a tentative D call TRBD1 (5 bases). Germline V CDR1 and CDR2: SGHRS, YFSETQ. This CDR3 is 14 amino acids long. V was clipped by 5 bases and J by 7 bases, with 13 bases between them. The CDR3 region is CASRVGGRNSPLHF. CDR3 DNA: TGCGCCAGCAGGGTCGGGGGTCGGAATTCACCCCTCCACTTT.

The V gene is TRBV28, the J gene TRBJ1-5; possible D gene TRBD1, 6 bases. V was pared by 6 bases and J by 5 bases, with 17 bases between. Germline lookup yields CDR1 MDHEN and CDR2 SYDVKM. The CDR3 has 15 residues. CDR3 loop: CASRNGGPEDQPQHF. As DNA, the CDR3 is TGTGCCAGCAGGAATGGGGGGCCGGAAGATCAGCCCCAGCATTTT. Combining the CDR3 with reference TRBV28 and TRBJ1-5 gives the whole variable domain DVKVTQSSRYLVKRTGEKVFLECVQDMDHENMFWYRQDPGLGLRLIYFSYDVKMKEKGDIPEGYSVSREKKERFSLILESASTNQTSMYLCASRNGGPEDQPQHFGDGTRLSIL.

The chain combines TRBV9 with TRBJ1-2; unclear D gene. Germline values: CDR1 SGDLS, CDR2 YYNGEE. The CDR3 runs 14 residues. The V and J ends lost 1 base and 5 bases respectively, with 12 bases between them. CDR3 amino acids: CASSVTPTGYGYTF. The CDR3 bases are TGTGCCAGCAGCGTAACTCCGACCGGATATGGCTACACCTTC.

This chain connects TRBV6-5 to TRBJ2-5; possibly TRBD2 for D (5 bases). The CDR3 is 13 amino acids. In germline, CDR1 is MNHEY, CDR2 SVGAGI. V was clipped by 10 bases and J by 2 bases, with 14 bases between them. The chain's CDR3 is CATAGNIQETQYF. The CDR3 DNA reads TGTGCCACCGCGGGCAACATTCAAGAGACCCAGTACTTC.

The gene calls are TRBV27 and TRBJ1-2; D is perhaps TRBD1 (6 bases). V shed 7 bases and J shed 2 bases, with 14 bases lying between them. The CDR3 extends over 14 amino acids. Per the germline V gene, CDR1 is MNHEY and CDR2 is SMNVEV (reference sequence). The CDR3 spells CASTSTQGNYGYTF. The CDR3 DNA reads TGTGCCAGCACCTCTACACAGGGAAACTATGGCTACACCTTC.

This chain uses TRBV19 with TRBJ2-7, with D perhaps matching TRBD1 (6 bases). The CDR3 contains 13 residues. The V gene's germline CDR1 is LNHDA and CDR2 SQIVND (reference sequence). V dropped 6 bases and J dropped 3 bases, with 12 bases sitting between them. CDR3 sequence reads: CASSVTGDYEQYF. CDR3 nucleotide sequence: TGTGCCAGTAGCGTGACAGGAGACTACGAGCAGTACTTC. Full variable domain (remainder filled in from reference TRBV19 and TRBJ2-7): DGGITQSPKYLFRKEGQNVTLSCEQNLNHDAMYWYRQDPGQGLRLIYYSQIVNDFQKGDIAEGYSVSREKKESFPLTVTSAQKNPTAFYLCASSVTGDYEQYFGPGTRLTVT.

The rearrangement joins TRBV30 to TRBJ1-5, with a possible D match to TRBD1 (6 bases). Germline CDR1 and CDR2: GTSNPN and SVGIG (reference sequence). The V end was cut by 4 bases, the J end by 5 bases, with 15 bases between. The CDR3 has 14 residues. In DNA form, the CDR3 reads TGTGCCTGGAATACAGGGTTTCTCGATCAGCCCCAGCATTTT. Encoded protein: CAWNTGFLDQPQHF.

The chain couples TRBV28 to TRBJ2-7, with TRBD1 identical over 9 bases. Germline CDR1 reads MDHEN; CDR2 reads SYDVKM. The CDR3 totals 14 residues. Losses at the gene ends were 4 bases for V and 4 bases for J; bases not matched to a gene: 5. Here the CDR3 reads CASSYRQGVYEQYF. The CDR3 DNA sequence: TGTGCCAGCAGTTATCGACAGGGGGTGTACGAGCAGTACTTC.

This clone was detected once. CDR3 protein: CASSPQPGFQEQYF. CDR3 nucleotide sequence: TGTGCCAGCAGCCCCCAACCCGGGTTTCAGGAGCAGTACTTC. The V call is TRBV7-3, the J call TRBJ2-7; D uncertain. CDR3 size: 14 residues. Germline V gives CDR1 SGHTA, CDR2 FQGTGA. The V end lost 5 bases, the J end lost 7 bases, and 18 bases lay between the germline ends.

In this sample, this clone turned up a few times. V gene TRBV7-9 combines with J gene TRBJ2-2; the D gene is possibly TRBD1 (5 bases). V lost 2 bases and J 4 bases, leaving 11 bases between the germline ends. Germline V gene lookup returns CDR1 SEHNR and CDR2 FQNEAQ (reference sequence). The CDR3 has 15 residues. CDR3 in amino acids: CASSLQGWGTGELFF. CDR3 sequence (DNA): TGTGCCAGCAGCTTACAGGGCTGGGGCACCGGGGAGCTGTTTTTT.

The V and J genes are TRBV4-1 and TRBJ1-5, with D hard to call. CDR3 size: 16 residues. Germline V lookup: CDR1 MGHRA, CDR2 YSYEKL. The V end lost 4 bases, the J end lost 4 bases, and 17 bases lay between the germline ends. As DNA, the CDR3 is TGCGCCAGCAGCCTAGGTTTCGGTAGCGAAAATCAGCCCCAGCATTTT. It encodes CASSLGFGSENQPQHF.

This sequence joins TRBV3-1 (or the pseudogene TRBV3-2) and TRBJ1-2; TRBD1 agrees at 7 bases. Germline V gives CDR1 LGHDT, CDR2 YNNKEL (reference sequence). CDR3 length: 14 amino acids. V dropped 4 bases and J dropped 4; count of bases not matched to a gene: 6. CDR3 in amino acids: CASSPDRDSYGYTF. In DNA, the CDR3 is TGTGCCAGCAGCCCAGACAGGGACTCCTATGGCTACACCTTC.

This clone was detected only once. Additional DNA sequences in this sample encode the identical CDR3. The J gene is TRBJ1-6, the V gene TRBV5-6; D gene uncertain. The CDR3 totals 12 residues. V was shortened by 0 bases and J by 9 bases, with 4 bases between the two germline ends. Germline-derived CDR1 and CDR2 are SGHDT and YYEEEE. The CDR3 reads CASSLVGSPLHF. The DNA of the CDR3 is TGTGCCAGCAGCTTGGTTGGTTCACCCCTCCACTTT.

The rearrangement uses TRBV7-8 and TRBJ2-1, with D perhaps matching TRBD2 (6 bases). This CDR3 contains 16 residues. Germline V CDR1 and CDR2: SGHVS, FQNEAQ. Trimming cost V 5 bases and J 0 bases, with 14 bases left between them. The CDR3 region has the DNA TGTGCCAGCAGCCAGTCGCGGGGCCCCTCCTACAATGAGCAGTTCTTC. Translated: CASSQSRGPSYNEQFF.

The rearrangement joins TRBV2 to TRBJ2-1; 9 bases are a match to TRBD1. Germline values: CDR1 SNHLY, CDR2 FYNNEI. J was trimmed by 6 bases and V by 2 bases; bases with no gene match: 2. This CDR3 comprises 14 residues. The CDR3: CASSERTGVNEQFF. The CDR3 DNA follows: TGTGCCAGCAGTGAACGGACAGGGGTCAATGAGCAGTTCTTC.

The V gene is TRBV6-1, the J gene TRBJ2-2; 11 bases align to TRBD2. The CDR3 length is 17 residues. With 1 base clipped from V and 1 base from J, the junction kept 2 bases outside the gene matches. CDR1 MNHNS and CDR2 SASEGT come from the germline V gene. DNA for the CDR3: TGTGCCAGCAGTGAAGATCTAGCGGGGGGGAACACCGGGGAGCTGTTTTTT. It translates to CASSEDLAGGNTGELFF.

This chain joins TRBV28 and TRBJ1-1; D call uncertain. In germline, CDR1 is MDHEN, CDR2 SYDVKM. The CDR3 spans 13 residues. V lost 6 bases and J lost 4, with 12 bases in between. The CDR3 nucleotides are TGTGCCAGCAGCCCGAGTCGGGTCACTGAAGCTTTCTTT. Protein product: CASSPSRVTEAFF.

DNA of the CDR3: TGTGCCAGCATTTTTTCAGGGAGCAACACCATATATTTT. Translated: CASIFSGSNTIYF. V usage is TRBV6-5 and J usage is TRBJ1-3; D perhaps matches TRBD1 (5 bases). Trimming shortened V by 7 bases and J by 7 bases, and 14 bases separated the two germline ends. The germline V gene encodes CDR1 MNHEY and CDR2 SVGAGI. The CDR3 has 13 amino acids.

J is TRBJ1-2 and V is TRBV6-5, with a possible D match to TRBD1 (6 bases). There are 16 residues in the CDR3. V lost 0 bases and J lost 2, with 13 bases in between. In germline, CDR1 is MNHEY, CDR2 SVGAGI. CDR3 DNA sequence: TGTGCCAGCAGTTACTCGTTGGCAGGGGCCAACTATGGCTACACCTTC. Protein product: CASSYSLAGANYGYTF.

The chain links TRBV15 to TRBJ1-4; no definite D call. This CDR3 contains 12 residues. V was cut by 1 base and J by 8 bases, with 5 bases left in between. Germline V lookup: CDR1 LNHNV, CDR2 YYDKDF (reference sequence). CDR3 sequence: CATSRVGEKLFF. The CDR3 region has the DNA TGTGCCACCAGCAGAGTGGGCGAAAAACTGTTTTTT.

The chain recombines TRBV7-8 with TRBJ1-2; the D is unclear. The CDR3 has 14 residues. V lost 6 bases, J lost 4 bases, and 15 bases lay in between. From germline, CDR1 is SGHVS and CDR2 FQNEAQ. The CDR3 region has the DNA TGTGCCAGCAGTTTAAGTAGCAGATCCTATGGCTACACCTTC. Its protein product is CASSLSSRSYGYTF.

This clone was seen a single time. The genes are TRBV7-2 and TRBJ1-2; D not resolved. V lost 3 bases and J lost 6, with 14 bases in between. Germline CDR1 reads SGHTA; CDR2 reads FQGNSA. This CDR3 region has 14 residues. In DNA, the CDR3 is TGTGCCAGCAGCTTTTCCCCGGAGCCGGATGGCTACACCTTC. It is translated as CASSFSPEPDGYTF.

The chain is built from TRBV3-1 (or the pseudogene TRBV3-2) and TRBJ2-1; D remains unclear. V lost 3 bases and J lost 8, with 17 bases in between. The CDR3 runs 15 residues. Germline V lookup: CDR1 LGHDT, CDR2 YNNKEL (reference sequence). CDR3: CASSHSSVSGYEQFF. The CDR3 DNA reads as TGTGCCAGCAGCCATTCGTCTGTGTCCGGCTATGAGCAGTTCTTC.